A single sample gave rise to the 20 T cell receptor beta chains below, sequenced in a study of a mutant IDH1 vaccine in newly diagnosed glioma. For these TCRs, the target antigens are not known. Assay used: immunoSEQ multiplex PCR; TCRdb lists only in-frame clones, some missing. The sample includes 40,000 or so clones, roughly nine tenths of them seen just once. Time point: week 5, during vaccination. Doses consisted of 300 ug of mutant IDH1 20-mer peptide each, paired with topical imiquimod. The starting material was PBMCs, obtained from a glioma patient whose treatment included an IDH1 peptide vaccine. The receptors stem from a man aged 45 to 65 with glioma.

CDR3 loop: CATTGWGMHGYTF. CDR3 DNA: TGTGCCACTACAGGGTGGGGGATGCATGGCTACACCTTC. This chain links TRBV27 with TRBJ1-2, with D perhaps TRBD1 (6 bases). There are 13 residues in the CDR3. Germline CDR1 and CDR2: MNHEY and SMNVEV (reference sequence). V dropped 10 bases and J dropped 6 bases, with 18 bases sitting between them.

Points on this clone: Other nucleotide sequences in the sample specify the same CDR3. The CDR3 is CASSLARANTEAFF. The CDR3 DNA sequence: TGTGCCAGCAGCTTGGCGCGGGCGAACACTGAAGCTTTCTTT. The J gene is TRBJ1-1, the V gene TRBV5-4; D remains unclear. Trimming pared 0 bases from V and 1 base from J, leaving 7 bases between. The germline V gene has CDR1 SGHNT and CDR2 YYREEE (reference sequence). The CDR3 has 14 amino acids.

The chain recombines TRBV6-1 with TRBJ2-5; a weak D match, TRBD1 (6 bases). CDR1 MNHNS and CDR2 SASEGT come from the germline V gene. Trimming pared 8 bases from V and 5 bases from J, leaving 12 bases between. There are 12 residues in the CDR3. CDR3 sequence: CASGQPRETQYF. The DNA for the CDR3 is TGTGCCAGCGGACAGCCGCGGGAGACCCAGTACTTC.

The V and J genes are TRBV27 and TRBJ2-4; TRBD1 or TRBD2 may be the D gene (6 bases each). Trimming cost V 0 bases and J 0 bases, with 18 bases left between them. This CDR3 contains 19 residues. Germline CDR1 is MNHEY and CDR2 is SMNVEV (reference sequence). CDR3 DNA sequence: TGTGCCAGCAGTTTATCATGGGGGGCGACTAACTTAGCCAAAAACATTCAGTACTTC. Its protein product is CASSLSWGATNLAKNIQYF.

The rearrangement joins TRBV28 to TRBJ1-5, with 10 bases fitting TRBD1. The CDR3 length is 15 residues. Trimming removed 6 bases from V and 4 bases from J; junction bases left unmatched: 6. The germline V gene has CDR1 MDHEN and CDR2 SYDVKM. The CDR3, as DNA: TGTGCCAGCAGGTATGGACAGGGGGAAAATCAGCCCCAGCATTTT. Its translation: CASRYGQGENQPQHF.

The V gene is TRBV5-1, the J gene TRBJ1-5; no reliable D call. The V and J ends lost 0 bases and 6 bases respectively, with 7 bases between them. This CDR3 contains 13 residues. Germline CDR1 reads SGHRS; CDR2 reads YFSETQ. Here the CDR3 DNA reads TGCGCCAGCAGCTTGGATGGGAGTCAGCCCCAGCATTTT. This gives the protein CASSLDGSQPQHF.

The rearrangement joins TRBV5-1 to TRBJ2-7, with D perhaps matching TRBD2 (6 bases). Trimming left V 1 base short and J 7 bases short, with 9 bases between. The germline V gene encodes CDR1 SGHRS and CDR2 YFSETQ. CDR3 length: 12 amino acids. The CDR3 here is CASSLTREEQYF. The CDR3 bases are TGCGCCAGCAGCTTGACCCGGGAGGAGCAGTACTTC.

The chain joins TRBV5-4 to TRBJ2-7; D remains ambiguous. CDR1 is SGHNT, CDR2 YYREEE, per germline (reference sequence). The CDR3 has 14 amino acids. Trimming pared 1 base from V and 2 bases from J, leaving 10 bases between. In DNA form, the CDR3 reads TGTGCCAGCAGCTTGTTGACGGGCACCTACGAGCAGTACTTC. Translating it yields CASSLLTGTYEQYF.

This chain joins TRBV19 and TRBJ2-1; TRBD2 matches 10 bases. Trimming at V came to 4 bases and at J to 0 bases, leaving 3 bases not matched to a gene. In germline, CDR1 is LNHDA, CDR2 SQIVND (reference sequence). The CDR3 totals 16 residues. The CDR3 sequence: CASSTIAGGSYNEQFF. DNA of the CDR3: TGTGCCAGTAGTACGATAGCGGGGGGCTCCTACAATGAGCAGTTCTTC.

This rearrangement joins TRBV6-1 to TRBJ1-6; D might be TRBD1 (5 bases). The CDR3 totals 16 residues. Trimming took 4 bases from V and 2 from J, leaving 12 bases between them. Germline V gene sequence: CDR1 MNHNS, CDR2 SASEGT. This chain's CDR3 is CASSVSTVAYNSPLHF. In DNA form, the CDR3 reads TGTGCCAGCAGTGTCTCGACAGTCGCCTATAATTCACCCCTCCACTTT.

The chain employs TRBV7-2 and TRBJ2-1; the match to TRBD2 covers 9 bases. This CDR3 comprises 15 residues. With 3 bases clipped from V and 7 bases from J, the junction kept 7 bases outside the gene matches. Germline lookup yields CDR1 SGHTA and CDR2 FQGNSA. The CDR3 here is CASSFLAGADNEQFF. The CDR3, as DNA: TGTGCCAGCAGCTTTTTAGCGGGGGCGGATAATGAGCAGTTCTTC.

The chain employs TRBV28 and TRBJ2-2; 7 positions agree with TRBD1. Trimming cost V 5 bases and J 1 base; bases outside gene matches: 7. CDR3 length: 16 amino acids. Germline CDR1 MDHEN, CDR2 SYDVKM. CDR3 sequence: CASSPRQGENTGELFF. The CDR3 bases are TGTGCCAGCAGTCCCAGACAGGGAGAGAACACCGGGGAGCTGTTTTTT.

The rearrangement links TRBV7-2 to TRBJ1-5; no reliable D call. The CDR3 loop spans 14 amino acids. In germline, CDR1 is SGHTA, CDR2 FQGNSA. Trimming cost V 1 base and J 4 bases, with 8 bases left between them. The CDR3 loop is CASSLVALNQPQHF. Written as DNA, the CDR3 is TGTGCCAGCAGCTTAGTGGCACTGAATCAGCCCCAGCATTTT. Based on the CDR3 plus reference TRBV7-2 and TRBJ1-5, the full variable domain is GAGVSQSPSNKVTEKGKDVELRCDPISGHTALYWYRQSLGQGLEFLIYFQGNSAPDKSGLPSDRFSAERTGGSVSTLTIQRTQQEDSAVYLCASSLVALNQPQHFGDGTRLSIL.

The chain employs TRBV10-3 and TRBJ2-7; 9 nucleotides align to TRBD2. The V gene end was trimmed by 5 bases and the J gene end by 6 bases; junction bases not matched to a gene: 5. Germline V gene sequence: CDR1 ENHRY, CDR2 SYGVKD. The CDR3 totals 13 residues. The CDR3: CAISYSGSPEQYF. In DNA, the CDR3 is TGTGCCATCAGTTATAGCGGGAGCCCCGAGCAGTACTTC.

The chain employs TRBV6-5 and TRBJ1-6, with 7 bases identical to TRBD1. This CDR3 region has 13 residues. With 6 bases clipped from V and 6 bases from J, the junction kept 2 bases outside the gene matches. In germline, CDR1 is MNHEY, CDR2 SVGAGI. CDR3 loop: CASSDRVNSPLHF. For the CDR3, the DNA is TGTGCCAGCAGCGACAGGGTTAATTCACCCCTCCACTTT.

The chain has TRBV7-9 and TRBJ1-1, with D perhaps TRBD1 (5 bases). The germline V gene encodes CDR1 SEHNR and CDR2 FQNEAQ (reference sequence). There are 13 residues in the CDR3. Trimming stripped 1 base from V and 10 bases from J, with 13 bases between. The CDR3 DNA reads as TGTGCCAGCAGCTTAGTAACCGGGGGGGGAGCTTTCTTT. This encodes CASSLVTGGGAFF.

A single count supports this clone. The rearrangement uses TRBV7-9 and TRBJ1-2; TRBD1 might be the D (5 bases). This CDR3 comprises 15 residues. The germline gives CDR1 SEHNR, CDR2 FQNEAQ (reference sequence). Trimming pared 0 bases from V and 4 bases from J, leaving 12 bases between. The CDR3 nucleotides read TGTGCCAGCAGCTTAGCGGCCGGAGACAGCTATGGCTACACCTTC. Translation: CASSLAAGDSYGYTF. Full variable domain (rest looked up from reference TRBV7-9 and TRBJ1-2): DTGVSQNPRHKITKRGQNVTFRCDPISEHNRLYWYRQTLGQGPEFLTYFQNEAQLEKSRLLSDRFSAERPKGSFSTLEIQRTEQGDSAMYLCASSLAAGDSYGYTFGSGTRLTVV.

The chain has TRBV9 and TRBJ2-2; D might be TRBD1 (5 bases). Trimming removed 4 bases from V and 0 bases from J, with 16 bases in between. This CDR3 has 17 amino acids. The germline gives CDR1 SGDLS, CDR2 YYNGEE. The CDR3 spells CASSLRGQHPNTGELFF. In DNA, the CDR3 is TGTGCCAGCAGCCTCCGAGGACAACACCCGAACACCGGGGAGCTGTTTTTT.

The chain links TRBV4-1 to TRBJ1-2; 7 positions match TRBD1. The trim removed 4 bases at V and 6 bases at J, leaving 5 bases unmatched. There are 13 residues in the CDR3. Germline V CDR1 and CDR2: MGHRA, YSYEKL. CDR3 bases: TGCGCCAGCAGCCTAAACAGGGGTAATGGCTACACCTTC. Translating it yields CASSLNRGNGYTF.

The chain recombines TRBV7-8 with TRBJ1-4, with 9 bases lining up with TRBD1. This CDR3 is built from 14 residues. From germline, CDR1 is SGHVS and CDR2 FQNEAQ. Losses at the gene ends were 5 bases for V and 11 bases for J; bases not matched to a gene: 9. The CDR3 spells CASSPQDRGAKLFF. The CDR3 coding sequence is TGTGCCAGCAGCCCCCAGGACAGGGGTGCTAAACTGTTTTTT.